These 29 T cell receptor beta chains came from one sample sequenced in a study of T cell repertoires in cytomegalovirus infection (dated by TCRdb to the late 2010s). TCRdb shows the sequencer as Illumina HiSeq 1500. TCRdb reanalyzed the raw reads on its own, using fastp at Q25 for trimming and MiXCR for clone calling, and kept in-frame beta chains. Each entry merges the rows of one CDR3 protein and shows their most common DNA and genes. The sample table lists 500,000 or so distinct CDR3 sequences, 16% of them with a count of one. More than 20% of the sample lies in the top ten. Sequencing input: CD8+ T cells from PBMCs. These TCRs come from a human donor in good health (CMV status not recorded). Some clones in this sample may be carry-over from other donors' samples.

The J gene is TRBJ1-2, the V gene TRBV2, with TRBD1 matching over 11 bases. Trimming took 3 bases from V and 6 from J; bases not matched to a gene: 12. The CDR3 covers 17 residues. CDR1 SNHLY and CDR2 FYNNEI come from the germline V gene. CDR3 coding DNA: TGTGCCAGCAGTGATCCCCGGACAGGGGGCCTTCGGGATGGCTACACCTTC. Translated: CASSDPRTGGLRDGYTF.

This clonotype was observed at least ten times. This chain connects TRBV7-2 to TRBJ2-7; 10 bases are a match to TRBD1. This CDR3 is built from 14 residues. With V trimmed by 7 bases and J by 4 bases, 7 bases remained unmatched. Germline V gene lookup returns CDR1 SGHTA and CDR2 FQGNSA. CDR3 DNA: TGTGCCAGCACCTTTGACAGGGGGCGTTACGAGCAGTACTTC. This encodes CASTFDRGRYEQYF. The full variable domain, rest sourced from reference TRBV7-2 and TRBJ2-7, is GAGVSQSPSNKVTEKGKDVELRCDPISGHTALYWYRQSLGQGLEFLIYFQGNSAPDKSGLPSDRFSAERTGGSVSTLTIQRTQQEDSAVYLCASTFDRGRYEQYFGPGTRLTVT.

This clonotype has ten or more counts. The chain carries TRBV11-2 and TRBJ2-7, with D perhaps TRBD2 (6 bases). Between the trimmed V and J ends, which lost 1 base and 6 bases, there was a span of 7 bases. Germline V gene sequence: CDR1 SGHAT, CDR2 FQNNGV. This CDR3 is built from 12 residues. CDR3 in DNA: TGTGCCAGCAGCTTAGGGGACTCCGAGCAGTACTTC. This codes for CASSLGDSEQYF.

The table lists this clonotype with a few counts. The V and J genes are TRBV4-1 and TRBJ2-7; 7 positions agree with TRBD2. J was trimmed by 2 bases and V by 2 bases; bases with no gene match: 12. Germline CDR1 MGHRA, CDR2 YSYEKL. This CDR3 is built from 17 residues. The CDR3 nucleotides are TGCGCCAGCAGCCAACTTTGGTCTCTAGCGGCGACCTACGAGCAGTACTTC. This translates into CASSQLWSLAATYEQYF.

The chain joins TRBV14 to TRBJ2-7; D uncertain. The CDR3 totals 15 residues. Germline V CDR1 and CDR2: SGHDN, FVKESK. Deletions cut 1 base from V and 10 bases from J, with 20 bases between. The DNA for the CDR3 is TGTGCCAGCAGCCAAGGGAGCCAGAGCTCCTACGTTCAGTACTTC. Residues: CASSQGSQSSYVQYF.

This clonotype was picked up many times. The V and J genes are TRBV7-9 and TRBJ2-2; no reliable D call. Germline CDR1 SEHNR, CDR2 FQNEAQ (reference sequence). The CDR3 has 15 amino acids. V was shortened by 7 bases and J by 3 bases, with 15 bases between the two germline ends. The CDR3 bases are TGTGCCAGCACCGGGTCCTCCCAGTACACCGGGGAGCTGTTTTTT. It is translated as CASTGSSQYTGELFF.

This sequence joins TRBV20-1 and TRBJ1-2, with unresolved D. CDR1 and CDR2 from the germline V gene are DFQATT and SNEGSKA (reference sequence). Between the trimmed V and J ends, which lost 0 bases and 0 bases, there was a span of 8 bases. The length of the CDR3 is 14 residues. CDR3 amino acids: CSARDEDTNYGYTF. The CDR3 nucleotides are TGCAGTGCTAGAGATGAAGACACTAACTATGGCTACACCTTC.

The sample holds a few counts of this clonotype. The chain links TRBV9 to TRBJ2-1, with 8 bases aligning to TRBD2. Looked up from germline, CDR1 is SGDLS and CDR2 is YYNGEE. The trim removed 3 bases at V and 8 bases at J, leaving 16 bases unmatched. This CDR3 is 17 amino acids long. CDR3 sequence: CASSARFITSGTDEQFF. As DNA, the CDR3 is TGTGCCAGCAGCGCCCGATTCATAACTAGCGGAACCGATGAGCAGTTCTTC.

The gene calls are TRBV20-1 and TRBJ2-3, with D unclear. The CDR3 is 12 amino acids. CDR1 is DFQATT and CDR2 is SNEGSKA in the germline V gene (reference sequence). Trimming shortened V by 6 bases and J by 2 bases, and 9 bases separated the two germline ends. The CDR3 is CSAGESTDTQYF. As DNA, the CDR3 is TGCAGTGCAGGCGAATCCACAGATACGCAGTATTTT.

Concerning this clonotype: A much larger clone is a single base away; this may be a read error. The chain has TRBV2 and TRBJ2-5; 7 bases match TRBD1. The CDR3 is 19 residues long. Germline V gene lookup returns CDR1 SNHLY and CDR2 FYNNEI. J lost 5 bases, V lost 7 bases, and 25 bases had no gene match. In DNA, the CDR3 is TGTGCCAGCAACAACCGGGAAACTTGGGCCACAGGGGTCTGGGAGACCCAGTACTTC. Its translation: CASNNRETWATGVWETQYF.

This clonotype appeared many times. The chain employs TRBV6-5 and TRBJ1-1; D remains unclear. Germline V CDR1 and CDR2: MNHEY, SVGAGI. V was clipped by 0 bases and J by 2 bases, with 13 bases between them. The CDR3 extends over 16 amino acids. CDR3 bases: TGTGCCAGCAGTTACTCCCCATTGGACGGTAACACTGAAGCTTTCTTT. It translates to CASSYSPLDGNTEAFF.

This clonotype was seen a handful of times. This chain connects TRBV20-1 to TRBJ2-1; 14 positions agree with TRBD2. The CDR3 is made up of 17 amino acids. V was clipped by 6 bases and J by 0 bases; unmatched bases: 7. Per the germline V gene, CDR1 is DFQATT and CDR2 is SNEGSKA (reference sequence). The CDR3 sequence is CSAPGLAGAPSYNEQFF. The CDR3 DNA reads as TGCAGTGCACCGGGACTAGCGGGAGCCCCCTCCTACAATGAGCAGTTCTTC.

The CDR3 sequence: CASSYGASEQFF. The CDR3, as DNA: TGTGCCAGCAGTTACGGGGCGAGTGAGCAGTTCTTC. The chain links TRBV6-5 to TRBJ2-1, with a weak D call TRBD1 (5 bases). CDR3 length: 12 residues. Germline assignment: CDR1 MNHEY and CDR2 SVGAGI. The V gene lost 2 bases and the J gene lost 9 bases, with 8 bases spanning the gap.

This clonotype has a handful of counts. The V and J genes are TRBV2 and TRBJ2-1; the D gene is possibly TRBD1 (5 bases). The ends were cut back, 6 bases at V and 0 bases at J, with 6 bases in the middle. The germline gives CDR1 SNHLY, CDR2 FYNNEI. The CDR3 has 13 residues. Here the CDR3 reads CASRDTSYNEQFF. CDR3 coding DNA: TGTGCCAGCAGGGACACCTCCTACAATGAGCAGTTCTTC. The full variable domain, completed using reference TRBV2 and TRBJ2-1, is EPEVTQTPSHQVTQMGQEVILRCVPISNHLYFYWYRQILGQKVEFLVSFYNNEISEKSEIFDDQFSVERPDGSNFTLKIRSTKLEDSAMYFCASRDTSYNEQFFGPGTRLTVL.

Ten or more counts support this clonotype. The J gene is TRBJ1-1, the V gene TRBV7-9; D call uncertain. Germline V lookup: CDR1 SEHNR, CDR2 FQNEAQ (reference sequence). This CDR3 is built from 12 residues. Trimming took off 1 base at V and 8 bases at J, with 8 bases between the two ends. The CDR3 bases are TGTGCCAGCAGCTTAGTAAGTGGGGAAGCTTTCTTT. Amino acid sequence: CASSLVSGEAFF.

CDR3 loop: CASRGVGGAQNTEAFF. For the CDR3, the DNA is TGTGCCAGCAGGGGGGTTGGAGGGGCGCAGAACACTGAAGCTTTCTTT. The genes are TRBV6-1 and TRBJ1-1; perhaps TRBD1 as D (5 bases). V lost 6 bases to trimming and J lost 1 base, with 18 bases between them. Germline CDR1 MNHNS, CDR2 SASEGT. The CDR3 is made up of 16 amino acids.

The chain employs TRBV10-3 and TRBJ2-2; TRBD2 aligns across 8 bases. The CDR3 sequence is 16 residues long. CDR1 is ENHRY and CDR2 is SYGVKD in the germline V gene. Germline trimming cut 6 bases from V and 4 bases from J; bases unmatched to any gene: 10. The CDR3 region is CAISQSERGFTGELFF. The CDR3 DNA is TGTGCCATCAGCCAAAGCGAGCGGGGGTTCACCGGGGAGCTGTTTTTT.

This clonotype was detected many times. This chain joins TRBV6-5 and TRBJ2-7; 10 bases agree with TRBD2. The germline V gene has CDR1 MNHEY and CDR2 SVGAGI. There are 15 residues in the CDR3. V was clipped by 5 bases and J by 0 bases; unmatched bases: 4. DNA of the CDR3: TGTGCCAGCAGTCCCGGGACTAGCGTCTCCTACGAGCAGTACTTC. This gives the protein CASSPGTSVSYEQYF.

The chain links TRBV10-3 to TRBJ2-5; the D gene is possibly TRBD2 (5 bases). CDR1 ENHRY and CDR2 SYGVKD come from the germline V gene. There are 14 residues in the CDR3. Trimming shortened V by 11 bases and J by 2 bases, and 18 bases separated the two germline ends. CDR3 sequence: CAVRDDEFQETQYF. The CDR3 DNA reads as TGTGCCGTCCGGGATGACGAGTTTCAAGAGACCCAGTACTTC.

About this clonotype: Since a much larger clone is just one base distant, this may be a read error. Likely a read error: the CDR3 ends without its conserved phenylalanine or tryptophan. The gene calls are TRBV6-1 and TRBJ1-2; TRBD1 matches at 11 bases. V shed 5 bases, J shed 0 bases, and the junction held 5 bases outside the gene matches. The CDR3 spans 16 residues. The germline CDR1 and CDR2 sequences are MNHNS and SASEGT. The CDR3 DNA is TGTGCCAGCAGTCCCGGACAGGGGGCTCCTAACTATGGCTACACCTTA. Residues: CASSPGQGAPNYGYTL.

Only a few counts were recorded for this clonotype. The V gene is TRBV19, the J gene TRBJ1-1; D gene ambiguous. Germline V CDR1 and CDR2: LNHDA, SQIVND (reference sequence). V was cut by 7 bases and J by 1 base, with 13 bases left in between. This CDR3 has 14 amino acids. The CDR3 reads CASTGVASNTEAFF. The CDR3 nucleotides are TGTGCCAGTACCGGGGTAGCATCGAACACTGAAGCTTTCTTT.

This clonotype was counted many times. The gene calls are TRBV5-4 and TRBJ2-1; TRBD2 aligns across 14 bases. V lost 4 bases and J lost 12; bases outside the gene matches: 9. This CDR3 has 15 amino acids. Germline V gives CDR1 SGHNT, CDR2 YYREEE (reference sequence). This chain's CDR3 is CASSENGLAGGRQFF. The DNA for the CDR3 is TGTGCCAGCAGCGAAAACGGACTAGCGGGAGGCCGGCAGTTCTTC. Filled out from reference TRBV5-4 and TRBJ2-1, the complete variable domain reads ETGVTQSPTHLIKTRGQQVTLRCSSQSGHNTVSWYQQALGQGPQFIFQYYREEENGRGNFPPRFSGLQFPNYSSELNVNALELDDSALYLCASSENGLAGGRQFFGPGTRLTVL.

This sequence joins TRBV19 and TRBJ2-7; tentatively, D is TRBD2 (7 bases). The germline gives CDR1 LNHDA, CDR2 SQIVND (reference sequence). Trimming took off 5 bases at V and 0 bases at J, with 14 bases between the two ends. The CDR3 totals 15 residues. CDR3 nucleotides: TGTGCCAGTAGTCCCGGGGGAGGGGGCTCCTACGAGCAGTACTTC. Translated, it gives CASSPGGGGSYEQYF.

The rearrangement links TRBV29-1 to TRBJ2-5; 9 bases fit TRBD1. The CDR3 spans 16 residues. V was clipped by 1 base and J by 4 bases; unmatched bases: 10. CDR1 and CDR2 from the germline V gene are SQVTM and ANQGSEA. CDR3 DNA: TGCAGCGTTGAAGGTGGGAACAGGGGGCCGGGAGAGACCCAGTACTTC. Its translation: CSVEGGNRGPGETQYF. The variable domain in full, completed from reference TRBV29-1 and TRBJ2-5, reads SAVISQKPSRDICQRGTSLTIQCQVDSQVTMMFWYRQQPGQSLTLIATANQGSEATYESGFVIDKFPISRPNLTFSTLTVSNMSPEDSSIYLCSVEGGNRGPGETQYFGPGTRLLVL.

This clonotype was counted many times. CDR3 residues: CASSLELVLAVGETQYF. The CDR3 DNA follows: TGTGCCAGCAGCCTAGAGCTTGTACTAGCGGTCGGGGAGACCCAGTACTTC. The chain combines TRBV7-9 with TRBJ2-5; TRBD2 aligns across 8 bases. J gave up 5 bases and V 5 bases, and 16 bases lay outside the gene matches. CDR3 length equals 17 residues. The germline CDR1 and CDR2 sequences are SEHNR and FQNEAQ (reference sequence).

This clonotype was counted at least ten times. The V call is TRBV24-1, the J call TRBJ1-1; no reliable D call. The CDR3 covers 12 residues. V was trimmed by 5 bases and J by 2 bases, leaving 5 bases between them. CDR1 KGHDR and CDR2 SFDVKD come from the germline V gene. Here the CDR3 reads CATSAGNTEAFF. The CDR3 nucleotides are TGTGCCACCAGTGCCGGAAACACTGAAGCTTTCTTT.

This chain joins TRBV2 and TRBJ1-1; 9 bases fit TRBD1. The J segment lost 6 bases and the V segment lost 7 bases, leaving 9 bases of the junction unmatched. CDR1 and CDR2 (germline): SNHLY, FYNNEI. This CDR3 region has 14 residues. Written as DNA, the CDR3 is TGTGCCAGCACCCCGGGACAGGGTACGCCTGAAGCTTTCTTT. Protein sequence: CASTPGQGTPEAFF. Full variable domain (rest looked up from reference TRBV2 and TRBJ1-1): EPEVTQTPSHQVTQMGQEVILRCVPISNHLYFYWYRQILGQKVEFLVSFYNNEISEKSEIFDDQFSVERPDGSNFTLKIRSTKLEDSAMYFCASTPGQGTPEAFFGQGTRLTVV.

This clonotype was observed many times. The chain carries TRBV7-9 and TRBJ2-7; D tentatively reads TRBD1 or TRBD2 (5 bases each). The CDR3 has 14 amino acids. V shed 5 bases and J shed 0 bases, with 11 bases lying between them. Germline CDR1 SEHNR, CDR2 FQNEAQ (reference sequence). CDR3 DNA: TGTGCCAGCAGCCCATGGGACGTCTCCTACGAGCAGTACTTC. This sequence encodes CASSPWDVSYEQYF. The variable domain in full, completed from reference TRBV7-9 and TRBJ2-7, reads DTGVSQNPRHKITKRGQNVTFRCDPISEHNRLYWYRQTLGQGPEFLTYFQNEAQLEKSRLLSDRFSAERPKGSFSTLEIQRTEQGDSAMYLCASSPWDVSYEQYFGPGTRLTVT.

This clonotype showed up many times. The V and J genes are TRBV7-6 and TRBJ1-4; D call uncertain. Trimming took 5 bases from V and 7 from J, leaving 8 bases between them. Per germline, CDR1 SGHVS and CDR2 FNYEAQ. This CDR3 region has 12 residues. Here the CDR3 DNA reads TGTGCCAGCAGCCCCCTGGGTGAAAAACTGTTTTTT. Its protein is CASSPLGEKLFF.